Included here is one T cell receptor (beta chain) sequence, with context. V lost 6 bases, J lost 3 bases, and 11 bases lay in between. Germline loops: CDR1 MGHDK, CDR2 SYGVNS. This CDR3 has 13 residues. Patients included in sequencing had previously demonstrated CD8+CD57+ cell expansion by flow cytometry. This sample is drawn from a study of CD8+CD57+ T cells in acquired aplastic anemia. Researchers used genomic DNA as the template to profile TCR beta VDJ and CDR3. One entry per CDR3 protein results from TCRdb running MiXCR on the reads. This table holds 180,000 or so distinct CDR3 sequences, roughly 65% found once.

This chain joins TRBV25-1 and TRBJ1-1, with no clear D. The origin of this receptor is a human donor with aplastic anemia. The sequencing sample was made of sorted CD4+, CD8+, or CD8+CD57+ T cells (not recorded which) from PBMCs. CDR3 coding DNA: TGTGCCAGCAGGAGAGAGGGCTACACTGAAGCTTTCTTT. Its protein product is CASRREGYTEAFF.